This T cell receptor (beta chain) was sequenced for a study of cytomegalovirus exposure and HLA in healthy donors (dated by TCRdb to 2015 to 2018). For the wider study: According to an earlier analysis of several hundred of the donors, about 179 million T cells yielded 120 million or so unique TCR beta sequences and 276 Gb of sequence data. An early release covering approximately 600 HLA-typed donors comprised approximately 300 gigabases of sequencing data and 85 million to 100 million unique TCR sequences. Among the roughly 400 genotyped donors, approximately 76% belonged to the genetic ancestry cluster associated with self-reported Caucasian donors. The study was designed to test whether signatures of past pathogen exposure could be identified by cataloging public T cell receptors. Using immunosequencing, the study profiled T cell repertoires from fewer than 850 subjects and related those repertoires to cytomegalovirus serostatus. A separate validation cohort of over 95 different subjects was used in addition to the roughly 720-subject first cohort. To predict cytomegalovirus infection status, the study brought together high-throughput TCR immunosequencing, statistical association of individual TCRs with disease status, and machine learning. A later analysis re-analyzed previously published TCR beta repertoires from approximately 700 donors and added high-resolution HLA genotyping to study TCR occurrence patterns. Rather than drawing on any new phenotypic data, the later analysis identified candidate immune exposures from TCR beta sequences and the way those sequences occurred across donors. An earlier analysis of about 620 of the donors applied high-throughput TCR beta sequencing to assess whether each TCR beta V gene segment acted as functional or pseudogenic. Donor age, sex, ethnicity and CMV serostatus were collected together with the repertoire data. Genome-wide SNP genotypes for about 60% of the roughly 700 donors were used in a later genetic analysis, which treated that subset as a discovery cohort. Every repertoire in the discovery cohort had been generated on one and the same sequencing platform. Class I and class II HLA loci were covered by the typing at four-digit resolution. The number of typed donors differed by locus: roughly 620-630 for A, B, C, DRB1 and DQB1; 522 for DQA1; 606 for DPA1; and about 450 for DPB1. Roughly five DR-DQ haplotypes were treated as single units for association and clustering because of strong linkage in the cohort. On average, about 200,000 unique TCR beta nucleotide sequences were sequenced per donor among 350 to 400 genotyped donors of the cohort, with roughly 19% of those sequences being non-productive.

Comments on this clone: Its antigen remains undetermined. No clone much larger than this one lies a single base away; base qualities are absent.

To prepare the library, the immunoSEQ multiplex PCR assay was applied. A mixture of 60 forward primers for TCR Vbeta segments and 13 reverse primers for TCR Jbeta segments was used in the multiplex PCR. A multiplex PCR assay on genomic DNA amplified the CDR3 region of rearranged TCR beta genes. On the Illumina HiSeq System, the amplified TCR beta libraries were sequenced as 87-base-pair reads. The study's processing was this. A later analysis counted about 82 million unique TCR beta chains across the 500 to 850 repertoires, and some 11 million of these chains were shared by at least two donors. Raw reads were error-corrected and collapsed into unique sequences by a nearest-neighbor algorithm in which closely related sequences were merged to remove PCR and sequencing errors. Alignment of CDR3 sequences to IMGT reference sequences was used to assign V, D and J gene segments. Each retained sequence needed at least a six-nucleotide match to both a V gene segment and a J gene segment. Rearrangements were classified as productive when the CDR3 lacked stop codons and remained in frame with V and J, and all other rearrangements were classified as non-productive. Following IMGT convention, CDR3 was defined as the stretch from the second conserved V-encoded cysteine to the conserved J-encoded phenylalanine. Sequences without an unambiguous match to a single V gene segment were excluded from the earlier analysis of about 630 of the donors. An earlier analysis of a few hundred of the donors classified V segments as functional when productive rearrangements were above 56.7% and as segregating when the standard deviation between donors was above 5%. A statistical classification framework was developed to diagnose cytomegalovirus status using the catalog of TCR beta chain sequences. In a later analysis, V and J genes were assigned by comparing TCR nucleotide sequences against IMGT/GENE-DB human TR gene sequences. Using the TCRdist pipeline, a later analysis assigned CDR3 sequences along with most-parsimonious VDJ recombination scenarios. In a later analysis, each TCR beta chain was defined by its CDR3 amino acid sequence together with its V-gene family, and reads lacking a unique V-gene family were excluded. As a way to deal with suspected cross-contamination and a sequencing artifact, a later analysis dropped roughly 600 nucleotide sequences that were highly shared and had low generation probability. In a later analysis, a clonal expansion index was calculated for each public chain from normalized within-repertoire ranks of inferred template counts. Generation probabilities in a later analysis came from a VDJ recombination model fitted to out-of-frame rearrangements, and those results were checked against IGoR. In a later analysis, TCR-TCR, TCR-HLA and TCR-CMV co-occurrence was scored with hypergeometric tests, and a repertoire-size bias correction was applied to TCR pairs. A later analysis estimated false discovery rates by permuting HLA or CMV assignments 20 times. A later analysis grouped co-occurring TCRs with DBSCAN, adding TCRdist sequence similarity when clustering within HLA-allele-positive subsets. For co-occurrence clustering, repertoires with fewer than 30,000 or more than 120,000 public chains were excluded, along with four to six repertoires with anomalous nucleotide sharing. The source is immuneACCESS, and TCRdb retained only in-frame sequences with V and J called. Part of the clones is not carried over; for the studies checked, unresolved V genes explain less than half of this, and the remainder is unexplained. The DNA was the basis for D and trimming; V, J and clone size are from that table. The table for this sample lists about 100,000 clones; about 72% of them were counted only once. The top ten clones comprise 15% to 20% of the sample.

The cohort comprised approximately 700 healthy bone marrow donors. At the time of sampling, every cohort member was nominally healthy, though immune exposures that went unrecorded were likely present. The donor was CMV seropositive and belonged to the group of 250 to 300 seropositive cohort members. Every donor gave a peripheral blood sample, and the peripheral blood mononuclear cells from that sample were used for TCR beta sequencing. Genomic DNA was extracted from the blood cell samples with the Qiagen DNeasy Blood Extraction Kit. Study-level results and caveats: In a later analysis, HLA-associated TCR beta chains showed more clonal expansion and lower generation probabilities than non-associated chains that were equally common. The authors suggested that the approach could potentially be extended to other disease states and immunological phenotypes. Linkage disequilibrium might explain the correlated functional status among segregating V segments, but an unknown experimental factor could not be excluded. Roughly uniform sequencing depth across donors was assumed in presence/absence analyses, although this assumption may not hold. The 87-base-pair reads could not distinguish some IMGT-functional V segments, including TRBV6-2 and TRBV6-3, so those segments were excluded. Because HLA typing was missing for some donors at each locus, association tests included only the typed subset. An association between a missense DCLRE1C variant and V-gene and J-gene trimming of TCR beta chains was found in a later genetic analysis and replicated in an independent cohort. In vitro tests confirmed that a few of the cytomegalovirus-associated TCR beta chains recognize cytomegalovirus antigens. For the cohort, immune exposure information was limited to CMV serostatus. In an earlier analysis of some 640 of the donors, most TCR beta V segments were observed in productive rearrangements about 87% or about 30% of the time, broadly matching IMGT annotations. In a later analysis, TCR association rates were found to vary across HLA loci, with the most associated TCRs seen for DRB1 alleles and the fewest for HLA-C alleles. A later analysis associated about 17,000 TCR beta sequences with specific HLA alleles at a false discovery rate of 0.05. Because counts were too low, 15 or so rarely observed V segments, including chromosome 9 orphons, were excluded from the earlier analysis of some 540 of the donors. Assigning TCR associations to individual alleles was difficult when HLA alleles, especially DR and DQ, strongly co-occurred. A cluster of highly shared sequence variants was judged likely to represent a technical artifact of the sequencing pipeline. Cytomegalovirus status was reported to be diagnosed by the classifier with high specificity and sensitivity in both the original and validation cohorts. In a later genetic analysis, fewer N-insertions in productive TCRs were reported among donors in an Asian-associated ancestry cluster than the approximately 670-donor mean. Most TCR sequences were seen in very few donors, while some public TCRs were found in many individuals. According to a later analysis, parvovirus B19, influenza, CMV and Epstein-Barr virus appeared linked to several top co-occurrence clusters. A further reported finding was that TCR beta sequences accurately predicted the HLA-A and HLA-B alleles for most subjects in the first cohort. In this cohort, only TCR beta chains were sequenced, and detectable features were limited by the absence of alpha or paired-chain data. A later analysis found that most CMV-associated TCR beta chains appeared HLA-restricted, with HLA associations seemingly driven largely by CMV exposure. The study gave a list of around 170 TCR beta chains associated with cytomegalovirus.

Germline trimming: 2 bases from V, 3 bases from J; junction bases outside gene matches: 4. Taken from the germline V gene, the CDR1 and CDR2 loops are SGHRS and YFSETQ. The CDR3 holds 14 amino acids from the cysteine to the phenylalanine. The sequence is cut down to CDR3 DNA, 42 bases in frame from base 1. Sequenced sample: PBMCs. This sequence was found in a woman aged 55 to 70 in good health and CMV-seropositive. The chain joins TRBV5-1 to TRBJ2-5, with 7 bases aligning to TRBD2. The CDR3 region reads CASSFGGGEETQYF. At the DNA level, the sequence is TGCGCCAGCAGCTTCGGGGGAGGGGAAGAGACCCAGTACTTC. The entire variable domain, with the stretches around the CDR3 drawn from the reference TRBV5-1 and TRBJ2-5 proteins, is KAGVTQTPRYLIKTRGQQVTLSCSPISGHRSVSWYQQTPGQGLQFLFEYFSETQRNKGNFPGRFSGRQFSNSRSEMNVSTLELGDSALYLCASSFGGGEETQYFGPGTRLLVL.